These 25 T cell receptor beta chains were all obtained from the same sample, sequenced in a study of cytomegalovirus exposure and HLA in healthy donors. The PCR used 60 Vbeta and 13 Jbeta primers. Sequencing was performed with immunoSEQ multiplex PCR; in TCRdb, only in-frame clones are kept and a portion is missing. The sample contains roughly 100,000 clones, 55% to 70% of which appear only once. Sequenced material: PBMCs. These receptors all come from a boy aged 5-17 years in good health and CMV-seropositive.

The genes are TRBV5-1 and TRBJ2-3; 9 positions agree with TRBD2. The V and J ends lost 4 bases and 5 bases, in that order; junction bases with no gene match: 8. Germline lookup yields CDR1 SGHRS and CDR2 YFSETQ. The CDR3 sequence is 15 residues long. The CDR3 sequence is CASSEGLAIIDTQYF. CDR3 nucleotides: TGCGCCAGCAGCGAGGGACTAGCCATAATAGATACGCAGTATTTT.

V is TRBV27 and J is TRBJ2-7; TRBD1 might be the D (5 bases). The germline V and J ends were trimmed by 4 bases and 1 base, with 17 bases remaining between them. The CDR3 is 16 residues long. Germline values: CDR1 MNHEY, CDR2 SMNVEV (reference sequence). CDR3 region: CASSSDTTATSYEQYF. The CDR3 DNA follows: TGTGCCAGCAGTTCGGACACGACAGCGACATCCTACGAGCAGTACTTC.

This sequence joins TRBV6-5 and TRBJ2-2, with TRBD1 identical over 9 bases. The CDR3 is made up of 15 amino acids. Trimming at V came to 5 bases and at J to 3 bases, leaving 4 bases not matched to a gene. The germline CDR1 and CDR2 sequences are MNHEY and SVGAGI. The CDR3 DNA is TGTGCCAGCAGTCCCGGACAGGGGTACACCGGGGAGCTGTTTTTT. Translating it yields CASSPGQGYTGELFF.

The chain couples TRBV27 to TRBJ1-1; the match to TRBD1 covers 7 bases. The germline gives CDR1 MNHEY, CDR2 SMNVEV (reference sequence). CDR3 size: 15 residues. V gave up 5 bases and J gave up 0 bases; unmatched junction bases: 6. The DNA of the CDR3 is TGTGCCAGCAGTCCTCGACAGGGCTTGAACACTGAAGCTTTCTTT. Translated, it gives CASSPRQGLNTEAFF.

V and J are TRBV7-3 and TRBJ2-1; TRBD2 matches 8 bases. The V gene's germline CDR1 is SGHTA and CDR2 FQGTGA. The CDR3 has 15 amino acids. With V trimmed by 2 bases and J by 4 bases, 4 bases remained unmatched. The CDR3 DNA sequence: TGTGCCAGCAGCTTACTAGCGGGTGCGTACAATGAGCAGTTCTTC. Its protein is CASSLLAGAYNEQFF.

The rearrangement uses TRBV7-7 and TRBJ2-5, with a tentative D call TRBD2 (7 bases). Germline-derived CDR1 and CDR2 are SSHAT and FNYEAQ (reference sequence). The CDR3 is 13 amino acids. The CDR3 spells CASRGANQETQYF. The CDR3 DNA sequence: TGTGCTAGTCGGGGGGCAAACCAAGAGACCCAGTACTTC. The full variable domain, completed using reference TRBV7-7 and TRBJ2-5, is GAGVSQSPRYKVTKRGQDVTLRCDPISSHATLYWYQQALGQGPEFLTYFNYEAQPDKSGLPSDRFSAERPEGSISTLTIQRTEQRDSAMYRCASRGANQETQYFGPGTRLLVL.

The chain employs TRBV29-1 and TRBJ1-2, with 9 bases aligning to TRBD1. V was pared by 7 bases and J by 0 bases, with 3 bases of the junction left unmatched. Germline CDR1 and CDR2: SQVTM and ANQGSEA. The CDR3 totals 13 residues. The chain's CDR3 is CSGRTGANYGYTF. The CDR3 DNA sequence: TGCAGCGGGCGGACAGGGGCTAACTATGGCTACACCTTC. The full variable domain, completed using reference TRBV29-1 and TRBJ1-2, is SAVISQKPSRDICQRGTSLTIQCQVDSQVTMMFWYRQQPGQSLTLIATANQGSEATYESGFVIDKFPISRPNLTFSTLTVSNMSPEDSSIYLCSGRTGANYGYTFGSGTRLTVV.

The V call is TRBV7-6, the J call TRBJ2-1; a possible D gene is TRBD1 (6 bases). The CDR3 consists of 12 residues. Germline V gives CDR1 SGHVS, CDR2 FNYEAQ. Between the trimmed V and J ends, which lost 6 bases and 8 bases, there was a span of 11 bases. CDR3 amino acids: CASRGAHDEQFF. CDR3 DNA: TGTGCCAGCAGGGGGGCTCACGATGAGCAGTTCTTC.

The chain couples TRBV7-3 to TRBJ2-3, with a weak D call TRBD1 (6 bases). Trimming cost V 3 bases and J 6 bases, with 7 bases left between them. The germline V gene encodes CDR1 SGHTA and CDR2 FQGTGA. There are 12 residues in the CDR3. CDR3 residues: CASSFGQDTQYF. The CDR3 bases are TGTGCCAGCAGCTTCGGACAGGATACGCAGTATTTT. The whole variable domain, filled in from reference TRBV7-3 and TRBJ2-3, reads GAGVSQTPSNKVTEKGKYVELRCDPISGHTALYWYRQSLGQGPEFLIYFQGTGAADDSGLPNDRFFAVRPEGSVSTLKIQRTERGDSAVYLCASSFGQDTQYFGPGTRLTVL.

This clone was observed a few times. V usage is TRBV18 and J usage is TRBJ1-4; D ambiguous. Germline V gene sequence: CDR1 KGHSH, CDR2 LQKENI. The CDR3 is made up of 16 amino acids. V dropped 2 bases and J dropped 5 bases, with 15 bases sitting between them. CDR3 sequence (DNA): TGTGCCAGCTCACCATCGGCGCGGGGAAGAAATGAAAAACTGTTTTTT. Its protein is CASSPSARGRNEKLFF.

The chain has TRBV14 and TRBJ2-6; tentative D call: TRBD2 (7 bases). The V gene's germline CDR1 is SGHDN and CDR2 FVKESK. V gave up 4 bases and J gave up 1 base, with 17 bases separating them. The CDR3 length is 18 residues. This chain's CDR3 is CASSPLLGGVSGANVLTF. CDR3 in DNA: TGTGCCAGCAGCCCACTCTTAGGGGGGGTTTCTGGGGCCAACGTCCTGACTTTC.

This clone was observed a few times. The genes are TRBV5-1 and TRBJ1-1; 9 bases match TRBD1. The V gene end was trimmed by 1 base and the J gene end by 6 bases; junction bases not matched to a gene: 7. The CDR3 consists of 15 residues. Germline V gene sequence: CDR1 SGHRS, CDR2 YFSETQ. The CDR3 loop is CASSLNRGQRAEAFF. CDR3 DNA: TGCGCCAGCAGCTTGAACAGGGGGCAACGCGCTGAAGCTTTCTTT. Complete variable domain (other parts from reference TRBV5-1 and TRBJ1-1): KAGVTQTPRYLIKTRGQQVTLSCSPISGHRSVSWYQQTPGQGLQFLFEYFSETQRNKGNFPGRFSGRQFSNSRSEMNVSTLELGDSALYLCASSLNRGQRAEAFFGQGTRLTVV.

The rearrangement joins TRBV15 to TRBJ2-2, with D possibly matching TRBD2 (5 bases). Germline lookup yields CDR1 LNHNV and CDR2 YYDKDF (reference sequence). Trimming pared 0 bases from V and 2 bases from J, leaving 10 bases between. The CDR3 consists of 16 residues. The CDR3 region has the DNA TGTGCCACCAGCAGAGATCCCTCGGGAAACACCGGGGAGCTGTTTTTT. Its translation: CATSRDPSGNTGELFF.

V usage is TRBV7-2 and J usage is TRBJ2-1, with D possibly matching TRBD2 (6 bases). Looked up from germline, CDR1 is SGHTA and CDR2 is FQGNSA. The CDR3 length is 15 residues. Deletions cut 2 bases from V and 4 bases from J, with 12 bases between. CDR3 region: CASSLNAGSYNEQFF. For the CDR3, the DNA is TGTGCCAGCAGCTTAAATGCGGGATCTTACAATGAGCAGTTCTTC.

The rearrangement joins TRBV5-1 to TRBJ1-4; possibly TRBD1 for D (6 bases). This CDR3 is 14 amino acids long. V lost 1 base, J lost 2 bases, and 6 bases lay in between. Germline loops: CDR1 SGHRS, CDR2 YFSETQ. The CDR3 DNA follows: TGCGCCAGCAGCTTGACAGGGACTAATGAAAAACTGTTTTTT. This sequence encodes CASSLTGTNEKLFF.

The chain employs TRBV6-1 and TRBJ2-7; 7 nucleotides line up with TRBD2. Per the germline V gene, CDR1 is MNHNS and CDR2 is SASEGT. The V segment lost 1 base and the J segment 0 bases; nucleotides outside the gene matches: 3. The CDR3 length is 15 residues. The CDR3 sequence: CASSEGLAVSYEQYF. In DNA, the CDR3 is TGTGCCAGCAGTGAAGGGCTAGCGGTCTCCTACGAGCAGTACTTC.

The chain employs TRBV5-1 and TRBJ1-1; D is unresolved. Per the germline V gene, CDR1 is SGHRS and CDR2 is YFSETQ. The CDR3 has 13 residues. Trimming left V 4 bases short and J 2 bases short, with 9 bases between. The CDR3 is CASSPLFNTEAFF. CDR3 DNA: TGCGCCAGCAGCCCCTTGTTTAACACTGAAGCTTTCTTT.

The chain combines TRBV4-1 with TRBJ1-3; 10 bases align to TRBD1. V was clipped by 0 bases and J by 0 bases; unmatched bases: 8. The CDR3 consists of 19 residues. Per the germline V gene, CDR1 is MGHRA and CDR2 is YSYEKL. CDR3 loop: CASSQEPGQGTPSGNTIYF. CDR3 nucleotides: TGCGCCAGCAGCCAAGAGCCGGGACAGGGGACCCCCTCTGGAAACACCATATATTTT.

For the CDR3, the DNA is TGTGCCAGCAGCTTAGCCGGGACTAGCGGGGTGTACAATGAGCAGTTCTTC. This sequence encodes CASSLAGTSGVYNEQFF. This chain joins TRBV7-9 and TRBJ2-1; 13 positions match TRBD2. CDR1 is SEHNR, CDR2 FQNEAQ, per germline (reference sequence). V trimming: 0 bases; J trimming: 4 bases; junction bases outside the gene matches: 3. This CDR3 region has 17 residues.

The CDR3 coding sequence is TGCAGCGTGAAGCCAGGGGGCGTCGGCACTGAAGCTTTCTTT. Translation: CSVKPGGVGTEAFF. The J gene is TRBJ1-1, the V gene TRBV29-1, with 8 bases that match TRBD1. V lost 6 bases, J lost 4 bases, and 10 bases stayed unmatched. Germline assignment: CDR1 SQVTM and CDR2 ANQGSEA. The CDR3 totals 14 residues.

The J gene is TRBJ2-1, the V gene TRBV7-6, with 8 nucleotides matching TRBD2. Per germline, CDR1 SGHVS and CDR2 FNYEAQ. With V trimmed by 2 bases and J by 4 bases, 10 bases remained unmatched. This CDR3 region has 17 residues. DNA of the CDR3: TGTGCCAGCAGCTTAATGGGAAGGGCGGGAGGATACAATGAGCAGTTCTTC. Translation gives CASSLMGRAGGYNEQFF.

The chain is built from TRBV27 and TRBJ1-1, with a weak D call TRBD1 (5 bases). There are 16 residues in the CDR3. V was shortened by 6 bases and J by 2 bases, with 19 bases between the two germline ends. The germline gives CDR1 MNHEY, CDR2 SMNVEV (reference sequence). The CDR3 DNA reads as TGTGCCAGCAGACCTAAAATCGGACAAACCAACACTGAAGCTTTCTTT. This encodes CASRPKIGQTNTEAFF.

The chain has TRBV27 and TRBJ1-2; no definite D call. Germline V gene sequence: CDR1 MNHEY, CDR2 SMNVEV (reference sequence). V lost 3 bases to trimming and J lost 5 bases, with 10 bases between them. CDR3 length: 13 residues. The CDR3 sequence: CASSLRGGYGYTF. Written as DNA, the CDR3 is TGTGCCAGCAGTTTGCGGGGTGGGTATGGCTACACCTTC.

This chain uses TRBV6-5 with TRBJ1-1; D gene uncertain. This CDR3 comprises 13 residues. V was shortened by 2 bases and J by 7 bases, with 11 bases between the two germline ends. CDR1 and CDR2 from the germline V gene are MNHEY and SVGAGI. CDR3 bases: TGTGCCAGCAGTTACCCCGGAGGGCTTGAAGCTTTCTTT. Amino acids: CASSYPGGLEAFF.

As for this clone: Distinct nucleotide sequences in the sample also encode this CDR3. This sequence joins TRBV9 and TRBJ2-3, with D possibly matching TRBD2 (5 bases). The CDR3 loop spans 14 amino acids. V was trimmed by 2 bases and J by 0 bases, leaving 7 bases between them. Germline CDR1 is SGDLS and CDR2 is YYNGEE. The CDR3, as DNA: TGTGCCAGCAGCGTGAGGACTAGCACAGATACGCAGTATTTT. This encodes CASSVRTSTDTQYF.